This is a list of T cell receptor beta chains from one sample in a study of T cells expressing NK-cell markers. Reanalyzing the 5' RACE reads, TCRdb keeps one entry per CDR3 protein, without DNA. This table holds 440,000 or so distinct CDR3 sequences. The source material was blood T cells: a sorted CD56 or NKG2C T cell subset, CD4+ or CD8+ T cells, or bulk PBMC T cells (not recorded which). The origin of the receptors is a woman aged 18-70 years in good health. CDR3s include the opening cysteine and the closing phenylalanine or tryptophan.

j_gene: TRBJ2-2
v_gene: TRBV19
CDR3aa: CASSWGGRASNTGELFF

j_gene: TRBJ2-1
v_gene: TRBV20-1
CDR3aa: CSATGLADEQFF

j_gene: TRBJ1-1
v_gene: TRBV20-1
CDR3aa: CSARGSGTGNTEAFF

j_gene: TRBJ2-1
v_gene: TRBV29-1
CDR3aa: CSVRIPGGSSYNEQFF

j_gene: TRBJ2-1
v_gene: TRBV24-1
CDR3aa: CATSDPLAGVSDEQFF

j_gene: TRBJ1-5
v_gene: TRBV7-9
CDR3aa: CASSEGTGAYQPQHF

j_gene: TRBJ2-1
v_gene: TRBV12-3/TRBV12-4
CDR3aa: CASSLAVRTMIDEQFF

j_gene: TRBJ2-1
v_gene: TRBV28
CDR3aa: CASSSPGGRAGNEQFF

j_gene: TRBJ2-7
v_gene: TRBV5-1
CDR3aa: CASSLAPGQGRTYEQYF

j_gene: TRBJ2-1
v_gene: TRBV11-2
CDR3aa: CASSFILLAGANEQFF

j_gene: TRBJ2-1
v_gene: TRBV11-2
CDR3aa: CASQNSGSVGNEQFF

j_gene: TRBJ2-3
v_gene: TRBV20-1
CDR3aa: CSARDGRGGADTQYF

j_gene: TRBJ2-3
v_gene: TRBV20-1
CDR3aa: CSARDRGGSTDTQYF

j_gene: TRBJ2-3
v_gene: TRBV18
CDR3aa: CASSPSSSGVDTQYF